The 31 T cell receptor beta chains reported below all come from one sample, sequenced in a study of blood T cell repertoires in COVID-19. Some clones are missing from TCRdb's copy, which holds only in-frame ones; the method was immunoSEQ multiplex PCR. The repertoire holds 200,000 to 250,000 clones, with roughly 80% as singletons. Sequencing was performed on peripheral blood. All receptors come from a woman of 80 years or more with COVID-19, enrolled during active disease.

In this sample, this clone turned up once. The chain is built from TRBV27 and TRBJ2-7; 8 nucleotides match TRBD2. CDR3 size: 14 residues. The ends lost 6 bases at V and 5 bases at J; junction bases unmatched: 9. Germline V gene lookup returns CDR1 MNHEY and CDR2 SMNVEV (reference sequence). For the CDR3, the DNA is TGTGCCAGCAGAACGGGAGGGCGCCCCAACGAGCAGTACTTC. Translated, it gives CASRTGGRPNEQYF.

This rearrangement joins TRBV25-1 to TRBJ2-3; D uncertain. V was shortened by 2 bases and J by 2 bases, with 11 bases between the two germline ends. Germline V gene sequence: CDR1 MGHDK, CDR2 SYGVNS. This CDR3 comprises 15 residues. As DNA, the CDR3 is TGTGCCAGCAGTGAAAGAGGTCGCCTCACAGATACGCAGTATTTT. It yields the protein CASSERGRLTDTQYF.

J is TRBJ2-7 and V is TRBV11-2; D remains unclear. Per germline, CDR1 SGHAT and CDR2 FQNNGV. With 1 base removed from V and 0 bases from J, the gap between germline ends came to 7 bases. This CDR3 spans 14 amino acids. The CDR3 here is CASSLARYSYEQYF. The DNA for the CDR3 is TGTGCCAGCAGCTTAGCCCGGTACTCCTACGAGCAGTACTTC. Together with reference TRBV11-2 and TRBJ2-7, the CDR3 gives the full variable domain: EAGVAQSPRYKIIEKRQSVAFWCNPISGHATLYWYQQILGQGPKLLIQFQNNGVVDDSQLPKDRFSAERLKGVDSTLKIQPAKLEDSAVYLCASSLARYSYEQYFGPGTRLTVT.

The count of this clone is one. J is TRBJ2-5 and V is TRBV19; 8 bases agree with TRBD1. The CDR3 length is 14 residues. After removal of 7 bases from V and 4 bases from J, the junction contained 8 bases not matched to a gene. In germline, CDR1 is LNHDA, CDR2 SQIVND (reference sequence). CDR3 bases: TGTGCCAGTACCGACAGGGGACCTGGAGAGACCCAGTACTTC. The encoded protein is CASTDRGPGETQYF.

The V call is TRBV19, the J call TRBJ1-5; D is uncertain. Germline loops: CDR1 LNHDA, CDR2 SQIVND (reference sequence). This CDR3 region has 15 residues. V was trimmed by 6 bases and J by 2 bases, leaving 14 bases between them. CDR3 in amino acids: CASREGGQGNQPQHF. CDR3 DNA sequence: TGTGCCAGTAGGGAGGGAGGGCAGGGCAATCAGCCCCAGCATTTT. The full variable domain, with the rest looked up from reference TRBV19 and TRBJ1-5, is DGGITQSPKYLFRKEGQNVTLSCEQNLNHDAMYWYRQDPGQGLRLIYYSQIVNDFQKGDIAEGYSVSREKKESFPLTVTSAQKNPTAFYLCASREGGQGNQPQHFGDGTRLSIL.

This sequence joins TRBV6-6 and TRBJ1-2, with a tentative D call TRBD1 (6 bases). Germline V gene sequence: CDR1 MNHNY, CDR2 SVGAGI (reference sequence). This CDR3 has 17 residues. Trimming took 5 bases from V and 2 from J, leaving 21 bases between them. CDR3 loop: CASSRGGAGVANYGYTF. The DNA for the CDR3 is TGTGCCAGCAGTCGCGGGGGGGCAGGGGTGGCGAACTATGGCTACACCTTC.

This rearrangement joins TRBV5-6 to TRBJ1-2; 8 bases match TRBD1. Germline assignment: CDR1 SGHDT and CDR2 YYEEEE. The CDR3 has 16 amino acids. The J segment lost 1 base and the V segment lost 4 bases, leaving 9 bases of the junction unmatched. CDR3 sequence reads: CASSPGGSDINYGYTF. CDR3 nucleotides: TGTGCCAGCAGCCCAGGGGGCTCCGACATTAACTATGGCTACACCTTC.

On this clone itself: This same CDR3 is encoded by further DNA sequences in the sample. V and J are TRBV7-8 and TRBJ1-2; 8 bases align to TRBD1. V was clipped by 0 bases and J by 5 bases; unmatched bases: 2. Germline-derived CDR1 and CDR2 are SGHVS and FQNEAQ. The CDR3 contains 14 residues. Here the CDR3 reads CASSLAWTGYGYTF. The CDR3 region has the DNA TGTGCCAGCAGCTTAGCCTGGACAGGGTATGGCTACACCTTC. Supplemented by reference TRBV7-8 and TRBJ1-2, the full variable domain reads GAGVSQSPRYKVAKRGQDVALRCDPISGHVSLFWYQQALGQGPEFLTYFQNEAQLDKSGLPSDRFFAERPEGSVSTLKIQRTQQEDSAVYLCASSLAWTGYGYTFGSGTRLTVV.

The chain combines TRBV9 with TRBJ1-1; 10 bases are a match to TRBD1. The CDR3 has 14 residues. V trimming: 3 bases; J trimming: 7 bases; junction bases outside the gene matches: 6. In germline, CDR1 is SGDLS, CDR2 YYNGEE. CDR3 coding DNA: TGTGCCAGCAGCGCCTGGACAGGGGGTAATGAAGCTTTCTTT. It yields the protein CASSAWTGGNEAFF.

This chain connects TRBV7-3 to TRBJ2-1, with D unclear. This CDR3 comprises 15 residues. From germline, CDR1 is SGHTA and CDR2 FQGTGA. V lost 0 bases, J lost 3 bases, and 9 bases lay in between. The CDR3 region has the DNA TGTGCCAGCAGCTTAACGGCCTCTCACTACAATGAGCAGTTCTTC. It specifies CASSLTASHYNEQFF.

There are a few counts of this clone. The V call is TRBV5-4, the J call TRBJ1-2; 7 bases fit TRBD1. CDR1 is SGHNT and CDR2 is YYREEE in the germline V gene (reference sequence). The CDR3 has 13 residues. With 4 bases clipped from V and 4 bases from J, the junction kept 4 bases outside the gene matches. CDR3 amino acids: CASSPRTGYGYTF. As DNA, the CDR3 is TGTGCCAGCAGCCCGAGGACAGGCTATGGCTACACCTTC.

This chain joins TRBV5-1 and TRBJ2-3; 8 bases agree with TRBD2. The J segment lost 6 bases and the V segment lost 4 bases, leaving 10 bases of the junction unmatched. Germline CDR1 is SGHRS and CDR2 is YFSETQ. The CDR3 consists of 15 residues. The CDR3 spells CASSPPGGGEDTQYF. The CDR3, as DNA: TGCGCCAGCAGCCCCCCGGGAGGGGGGGAGGATACGCAGTATTTT.

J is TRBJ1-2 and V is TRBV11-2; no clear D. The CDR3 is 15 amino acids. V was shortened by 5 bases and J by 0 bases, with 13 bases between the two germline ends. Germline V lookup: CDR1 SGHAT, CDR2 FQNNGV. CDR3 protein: CASSPTGGTNYGYTF. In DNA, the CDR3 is TGTGCCAGCAGCCCAACCGGAGGTACTAACTATGGCTACACCTTC.

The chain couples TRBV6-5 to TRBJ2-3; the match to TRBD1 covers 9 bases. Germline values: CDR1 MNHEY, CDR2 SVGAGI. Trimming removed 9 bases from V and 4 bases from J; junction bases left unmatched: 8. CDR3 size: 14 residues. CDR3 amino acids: CARDPRTGADTQYF. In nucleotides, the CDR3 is TGTGCCAGGGACCCGCGGACAGGGGCAGATACGCAGTATTTT.

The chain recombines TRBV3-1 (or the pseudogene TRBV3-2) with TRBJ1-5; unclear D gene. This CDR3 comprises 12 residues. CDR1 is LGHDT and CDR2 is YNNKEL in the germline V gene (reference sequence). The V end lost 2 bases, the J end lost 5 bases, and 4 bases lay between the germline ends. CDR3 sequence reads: CASSQLYQPQHF. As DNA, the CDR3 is TGTGCCAGCAGCCAACTATATCAGCCCCAGCATTTT.

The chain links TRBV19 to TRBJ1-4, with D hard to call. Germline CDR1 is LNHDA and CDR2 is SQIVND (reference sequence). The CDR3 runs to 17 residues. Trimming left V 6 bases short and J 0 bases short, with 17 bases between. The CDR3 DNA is TGTGCCAGTAGCCCGGCGGGTTGGGATGCAACTAATGAAAAACTGTTTTTT. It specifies CASSPAGWDATNEKLFF.

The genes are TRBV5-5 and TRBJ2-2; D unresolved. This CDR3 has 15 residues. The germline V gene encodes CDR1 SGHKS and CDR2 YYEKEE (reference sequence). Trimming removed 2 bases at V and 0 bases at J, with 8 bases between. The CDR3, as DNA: TGTGCCAGCAGCTTTGGCCAGGCGAACACCGGGGAGCTGTTTTTT. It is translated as CASSFGQANTGELFF.

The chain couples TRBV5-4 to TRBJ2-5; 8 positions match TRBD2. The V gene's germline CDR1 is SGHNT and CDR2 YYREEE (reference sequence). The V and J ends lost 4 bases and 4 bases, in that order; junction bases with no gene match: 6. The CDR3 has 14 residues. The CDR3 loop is CASSRSGIVETQYF. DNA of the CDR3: TGTGCCAGCAGCCGTAGCGGGATCGTAGAGACCCAGTACTTC. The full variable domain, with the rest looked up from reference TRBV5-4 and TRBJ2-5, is ETGVTQSPTHLIKTRGQQVTLRCSSQSGHNTVSWYQQALGQGPQFIFQYYREEENGRGNFPPRFSGLQFPNYSSELNVNALELDDSALYLCASSRSGIVETQYFGPGTRLLVL.

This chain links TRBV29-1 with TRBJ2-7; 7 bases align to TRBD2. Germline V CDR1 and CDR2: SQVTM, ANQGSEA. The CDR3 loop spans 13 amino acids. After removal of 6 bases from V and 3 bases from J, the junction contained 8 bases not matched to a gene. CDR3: CSVGGLEVYEQYF. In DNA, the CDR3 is TGCAGCGTCGGCGGACTAGAAGTCTACGAGCAGTACTTC.

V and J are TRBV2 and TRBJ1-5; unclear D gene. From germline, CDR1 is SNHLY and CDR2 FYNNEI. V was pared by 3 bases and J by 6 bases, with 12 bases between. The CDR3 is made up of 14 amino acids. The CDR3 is CASSDPTTVQPQHF. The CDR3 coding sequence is TGTGCCAGCAGTGACCCTACTACGGTTCAGCCCCAGCATTTT.

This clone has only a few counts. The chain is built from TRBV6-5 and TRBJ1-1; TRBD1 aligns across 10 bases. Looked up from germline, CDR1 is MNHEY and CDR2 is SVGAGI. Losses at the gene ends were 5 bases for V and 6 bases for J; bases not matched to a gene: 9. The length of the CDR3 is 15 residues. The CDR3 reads CASSSYGTGVSEAFF. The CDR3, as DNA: TGTGCCAGCAGTAGCTACGGGACAGGGGTTTCTGAAGCTTTCTTT.

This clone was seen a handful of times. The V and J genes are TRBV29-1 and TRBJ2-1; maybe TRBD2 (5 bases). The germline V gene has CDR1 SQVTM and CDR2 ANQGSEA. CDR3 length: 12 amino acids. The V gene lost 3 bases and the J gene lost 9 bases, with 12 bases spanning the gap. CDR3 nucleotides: TGCAGCGTTGAGGTAGGGAGCACTGAGCAGTTCTTC. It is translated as CSVEVGSTEQFF.

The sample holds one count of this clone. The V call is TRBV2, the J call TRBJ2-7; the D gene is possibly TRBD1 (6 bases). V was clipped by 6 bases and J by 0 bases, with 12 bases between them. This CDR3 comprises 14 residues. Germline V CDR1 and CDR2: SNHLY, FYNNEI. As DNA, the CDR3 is TGTGCCAGCAGCCGACAGGCTAGCTCCTACGAGCAGTACTTC. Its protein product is CASSRQASSYEQYF.

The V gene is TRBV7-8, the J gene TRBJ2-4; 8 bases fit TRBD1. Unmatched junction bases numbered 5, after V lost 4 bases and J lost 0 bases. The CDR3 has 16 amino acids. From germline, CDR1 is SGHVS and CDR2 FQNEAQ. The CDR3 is CASSSWTGSAKNIQYF. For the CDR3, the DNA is TGTGCCAGCAGCTCTTGGACAGGGTCAGCCAAAAACATTCAGTACTTC.

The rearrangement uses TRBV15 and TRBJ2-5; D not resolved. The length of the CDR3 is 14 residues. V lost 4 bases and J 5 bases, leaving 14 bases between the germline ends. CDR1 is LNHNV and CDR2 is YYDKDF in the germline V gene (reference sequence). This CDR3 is CATSTLPQRETQYF. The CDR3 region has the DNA TGTGCCACCAGCACCCTGCCCCAGAGGGAGACCCAGTACTTC.

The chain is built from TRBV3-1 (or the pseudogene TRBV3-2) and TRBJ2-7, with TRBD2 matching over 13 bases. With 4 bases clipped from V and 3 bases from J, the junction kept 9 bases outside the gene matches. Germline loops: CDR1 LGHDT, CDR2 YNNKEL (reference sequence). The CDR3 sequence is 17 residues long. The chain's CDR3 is CASSPGLAGNSGYEQYF. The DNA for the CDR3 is TGTGCCAGCAGCCCGGGACTAGCGGGAAACTCAGGCTACGAGCAGTACTTC.

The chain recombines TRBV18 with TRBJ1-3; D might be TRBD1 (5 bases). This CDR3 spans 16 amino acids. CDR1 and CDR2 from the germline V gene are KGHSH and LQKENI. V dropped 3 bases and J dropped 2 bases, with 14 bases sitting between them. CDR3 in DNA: TGTGCCAGCTCACCTCAGCCAGGGTTTGCTGGAAACACCATATATTTT. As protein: CASSPQPGFAGNTIYF. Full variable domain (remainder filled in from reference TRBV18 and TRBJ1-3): NAGVMQNPRHLVRRRGQEARLRCSPMKGHSHVYWYRQLPEEGLKFMVYLQKENIIDESGMPKERFSAEFPKEGPSILRIQQVVRGDSAAYFCASSPQPGFAGNTIYFGEGSWLTVV.

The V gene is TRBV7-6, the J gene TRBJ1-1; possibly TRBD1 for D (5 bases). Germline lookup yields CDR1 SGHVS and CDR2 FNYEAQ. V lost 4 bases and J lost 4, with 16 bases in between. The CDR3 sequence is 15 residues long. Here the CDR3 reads CASSSSRGAGTEAFF. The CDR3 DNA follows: TGTGCCAGCAGCTCAAGTCGTGGGGCCGGCACTGAAGCTTTCTTT.

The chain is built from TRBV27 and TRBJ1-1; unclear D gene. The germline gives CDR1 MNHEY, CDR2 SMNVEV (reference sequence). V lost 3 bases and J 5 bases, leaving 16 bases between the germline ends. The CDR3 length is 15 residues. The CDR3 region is CASSFGTGSLTEAFF. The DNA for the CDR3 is TGTGCCAGCAGTTTCGGCACCGGGTCACTGACTGAAGCTTTCTTT.

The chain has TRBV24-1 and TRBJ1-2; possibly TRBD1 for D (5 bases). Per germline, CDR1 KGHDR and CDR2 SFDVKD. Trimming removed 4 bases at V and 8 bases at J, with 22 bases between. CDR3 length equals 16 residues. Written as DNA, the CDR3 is TGTGCCACCAGTGACCCCCGGGAGGGGCAGGGCCAGGGCTACACCTTC. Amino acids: CATSDPREGQGQGYTF.

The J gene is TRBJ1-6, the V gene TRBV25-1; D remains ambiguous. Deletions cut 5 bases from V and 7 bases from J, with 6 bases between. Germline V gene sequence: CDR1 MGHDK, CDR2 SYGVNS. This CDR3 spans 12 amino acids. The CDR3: CASSIQNSPLHF. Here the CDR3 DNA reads TGTGCCAGCAGTATACAGAATTCACCCCTCCACTTT.